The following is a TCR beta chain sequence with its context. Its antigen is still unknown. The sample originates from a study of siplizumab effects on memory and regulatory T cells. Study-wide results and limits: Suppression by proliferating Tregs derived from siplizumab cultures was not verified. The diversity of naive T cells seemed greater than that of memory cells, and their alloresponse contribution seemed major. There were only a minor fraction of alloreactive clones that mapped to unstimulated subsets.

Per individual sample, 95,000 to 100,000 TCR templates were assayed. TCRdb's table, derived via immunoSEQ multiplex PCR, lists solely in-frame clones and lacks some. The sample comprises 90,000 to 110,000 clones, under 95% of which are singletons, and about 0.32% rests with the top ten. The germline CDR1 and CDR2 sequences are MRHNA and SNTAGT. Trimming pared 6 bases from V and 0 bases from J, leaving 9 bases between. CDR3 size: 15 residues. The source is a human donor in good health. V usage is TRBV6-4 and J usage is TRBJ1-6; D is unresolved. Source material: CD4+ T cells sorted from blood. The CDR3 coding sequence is TGTGCCAGCAGGGTTACGAGCTCCTATAATTCACCCCTCCACTTT. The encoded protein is CASRVTSSYNSPLHF.